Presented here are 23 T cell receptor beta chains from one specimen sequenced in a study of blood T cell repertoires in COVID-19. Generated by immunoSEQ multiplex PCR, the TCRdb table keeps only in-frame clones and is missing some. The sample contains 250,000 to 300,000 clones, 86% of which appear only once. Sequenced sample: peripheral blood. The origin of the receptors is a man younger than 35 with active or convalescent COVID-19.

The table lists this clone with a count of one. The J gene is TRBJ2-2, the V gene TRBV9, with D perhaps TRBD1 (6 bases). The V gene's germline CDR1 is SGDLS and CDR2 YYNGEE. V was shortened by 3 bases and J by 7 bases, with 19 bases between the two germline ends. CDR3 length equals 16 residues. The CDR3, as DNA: TGTGCCAGCAGCGACAACAGGGATCCCTTCGGCGGGGAGCTGTTTTTT. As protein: CASSDNRDPFGGELFF.

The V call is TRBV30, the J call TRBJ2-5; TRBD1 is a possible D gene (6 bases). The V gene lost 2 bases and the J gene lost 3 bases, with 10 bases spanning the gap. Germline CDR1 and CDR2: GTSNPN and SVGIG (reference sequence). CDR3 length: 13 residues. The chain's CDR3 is CAWSYGDKETQYF. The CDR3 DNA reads TGTGCCTGGAGTTACGGGGACAAAGAGACCCAGTACTTC.

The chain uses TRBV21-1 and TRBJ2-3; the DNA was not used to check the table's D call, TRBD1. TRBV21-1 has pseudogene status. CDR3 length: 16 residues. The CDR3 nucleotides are TGTGCCAGCAGCAATTCCGGGACAGCCTTCACAGATACGCAGTATTTT. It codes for CASSNSGTAFTDTQYF.

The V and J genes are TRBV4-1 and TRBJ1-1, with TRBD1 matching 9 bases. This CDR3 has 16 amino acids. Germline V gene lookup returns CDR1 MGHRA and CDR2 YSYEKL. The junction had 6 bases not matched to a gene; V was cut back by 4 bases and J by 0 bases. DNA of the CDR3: TGCGCCAGCAGCCCGGGACAGGGCGGCATGAACACTGAAGCTTTCTTT. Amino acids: CASSPGQGGMNTEAFF.

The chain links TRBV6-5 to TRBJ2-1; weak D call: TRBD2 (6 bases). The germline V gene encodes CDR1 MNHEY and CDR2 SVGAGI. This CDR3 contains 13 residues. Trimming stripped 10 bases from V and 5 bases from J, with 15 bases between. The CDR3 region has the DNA TGTGCCACAAGCGGGTCTAACCACAATGAGCAGTTCTTC. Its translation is CATSGSNHNEQFF.

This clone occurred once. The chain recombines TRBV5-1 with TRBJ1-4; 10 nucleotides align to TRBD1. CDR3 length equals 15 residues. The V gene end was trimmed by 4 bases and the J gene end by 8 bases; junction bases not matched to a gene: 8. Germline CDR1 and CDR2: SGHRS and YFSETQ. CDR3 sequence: CASSPGQGKEEKLFF. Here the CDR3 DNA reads TGCGCCAGCAGCCCGGGACAGGGGAAAGAGGAAAAACTGTTTTTT.

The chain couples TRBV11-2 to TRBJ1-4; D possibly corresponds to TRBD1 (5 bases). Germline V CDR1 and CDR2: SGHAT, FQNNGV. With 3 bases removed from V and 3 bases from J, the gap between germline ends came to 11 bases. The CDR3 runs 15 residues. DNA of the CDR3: TGTGCCAGCAGCTTTCAGGGTCCGCCTAATGAAAAACTGTTTTTT. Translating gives CASSFQGPPNEKLFF.

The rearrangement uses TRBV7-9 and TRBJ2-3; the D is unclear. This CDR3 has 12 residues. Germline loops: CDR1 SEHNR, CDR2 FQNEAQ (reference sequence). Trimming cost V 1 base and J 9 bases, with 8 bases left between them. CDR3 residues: CASSLERSTQYF. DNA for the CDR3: TGTGCCAGCAGCTTAGAACGGTCAACGCAGTATTTT.

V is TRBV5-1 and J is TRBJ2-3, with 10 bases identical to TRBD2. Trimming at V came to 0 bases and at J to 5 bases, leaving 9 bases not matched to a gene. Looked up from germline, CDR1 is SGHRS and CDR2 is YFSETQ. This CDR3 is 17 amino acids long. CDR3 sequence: CASSLARLAGGLDTQYF. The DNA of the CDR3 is TGCGCCAGCAGCTTGGCCAGGTTAGCGGGGGGTCTAGATACGCAGTATTTT.

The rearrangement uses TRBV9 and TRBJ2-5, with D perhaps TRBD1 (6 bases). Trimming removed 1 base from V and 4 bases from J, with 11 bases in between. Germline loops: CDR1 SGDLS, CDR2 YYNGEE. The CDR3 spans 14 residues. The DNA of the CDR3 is TGTGCCAGCAGCGTAAGTGGGGGCCGAGAGACCCAGTACTTC. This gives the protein CASSVSGGRETQYF. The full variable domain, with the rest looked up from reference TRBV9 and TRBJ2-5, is DSGVTQTPKHLITATGQRVTLRCSPRSGDLSVYWYQQSLDQGLQFLIQYYNGEERAKGNILERFSAQQFPDLHSELNLSSLELGDSALYFCASSVSGGRETQYFGPGTRLLVL.

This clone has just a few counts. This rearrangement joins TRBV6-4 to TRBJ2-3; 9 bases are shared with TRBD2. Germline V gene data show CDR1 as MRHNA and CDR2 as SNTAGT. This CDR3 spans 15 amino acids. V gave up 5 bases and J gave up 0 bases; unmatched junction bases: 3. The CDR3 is CASSTGTSSTDTQYF. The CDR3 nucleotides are TGTGCCAGCAGTACCGGGACTAGCAGCACAGATACGCAGTATTTT.

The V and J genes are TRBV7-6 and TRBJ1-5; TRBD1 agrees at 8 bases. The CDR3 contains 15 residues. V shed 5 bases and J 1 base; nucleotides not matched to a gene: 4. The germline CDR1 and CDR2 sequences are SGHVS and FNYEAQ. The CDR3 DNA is TGTGCCAGCAGCCCACAGGGGGGAAGCAATCAGCCCCAGCATTTT. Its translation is CASSPQGGSNQPQHF.

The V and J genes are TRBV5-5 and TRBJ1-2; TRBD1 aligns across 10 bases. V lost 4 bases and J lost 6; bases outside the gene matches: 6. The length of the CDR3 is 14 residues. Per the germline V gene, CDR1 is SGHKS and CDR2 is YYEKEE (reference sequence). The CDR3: CASSRDRGSNGYTF. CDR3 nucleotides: TGTGCCAGCAGCCGGGACAGGGGATCGAATGGCTACACCTTC.

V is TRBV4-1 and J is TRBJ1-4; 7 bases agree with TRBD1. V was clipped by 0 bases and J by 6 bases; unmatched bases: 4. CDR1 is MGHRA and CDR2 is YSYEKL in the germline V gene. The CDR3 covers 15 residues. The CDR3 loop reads CASSQESQGHEKLFF. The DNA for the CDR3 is TGCGCCAGCAGCCAAGAGTCACAGGGGCATGAAAAACTGTTTTTT.

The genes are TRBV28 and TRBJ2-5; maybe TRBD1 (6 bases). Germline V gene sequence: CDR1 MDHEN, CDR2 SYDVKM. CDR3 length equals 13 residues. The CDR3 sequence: CASQQGIAETQYF. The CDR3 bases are TGTGCAAGCCAACAGGGCATCGCAGAGACCCAGTACTTC.

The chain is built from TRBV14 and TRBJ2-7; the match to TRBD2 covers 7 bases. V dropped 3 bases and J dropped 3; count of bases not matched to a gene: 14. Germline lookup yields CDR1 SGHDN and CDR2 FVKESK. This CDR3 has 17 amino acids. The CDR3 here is CASSHLAAEGPNYEQYF. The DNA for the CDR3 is TGTGCCAGCAGCCACCTAGCGGCGGAGGGCCCTAACTACGAGCAGTACTTC.

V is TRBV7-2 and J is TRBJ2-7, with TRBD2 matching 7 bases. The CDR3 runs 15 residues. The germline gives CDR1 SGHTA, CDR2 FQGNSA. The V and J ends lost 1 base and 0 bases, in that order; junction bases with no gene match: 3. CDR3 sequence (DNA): TGTGCCAGCAGCTTAGTTCGCGGGGGCTCCTACGAGCAGTACTTC. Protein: CASSLVRGGSYEQYF.

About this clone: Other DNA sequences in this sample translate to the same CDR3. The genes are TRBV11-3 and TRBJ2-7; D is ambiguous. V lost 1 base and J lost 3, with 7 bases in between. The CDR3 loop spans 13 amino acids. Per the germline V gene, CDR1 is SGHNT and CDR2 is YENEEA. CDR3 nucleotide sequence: TGTGCCAGCAGCTTAGGTTCAGGCTACGAGCAGTACTTC. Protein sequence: CASSLGSGYEQYF.

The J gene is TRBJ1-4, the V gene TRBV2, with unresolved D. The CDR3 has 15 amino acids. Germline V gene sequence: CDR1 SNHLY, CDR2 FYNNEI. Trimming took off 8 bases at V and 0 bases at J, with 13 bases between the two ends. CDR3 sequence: CASSPVTATNEKLFF. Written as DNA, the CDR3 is TGTGCCAGCTCCCCCGTAACTGCAACTAATGAAAAACTGTTTTTT.

The CDR3 bases are TGTGCCAGCAGCTCCAGAGGTACTAGCGGGAGTCCAAATGAGCAGTTCTTC. Residues: CASSSRGTSGSPNEQFF. This chain links TRBV11-3 with TRBJ2-1, with 11 bases that match TRBD2. Germline values: CDR1 SGHNT, CDR2 YENEEA. V lost 4 bases, J lost 7 bases, and 12 bases stayed unmatched. The CDR3 extends over 17 amino acids.

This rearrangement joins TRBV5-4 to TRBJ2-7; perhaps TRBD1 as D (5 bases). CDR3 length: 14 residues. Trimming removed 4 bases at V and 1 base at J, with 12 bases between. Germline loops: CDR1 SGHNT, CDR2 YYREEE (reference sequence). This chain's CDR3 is CASSPGQGSYEQYF. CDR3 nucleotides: TGTGCCAGCAGCCCAGGGCAGGGATCCTACGAGCAGTACTTC. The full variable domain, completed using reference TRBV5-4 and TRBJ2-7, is ETGVTQSPTHLIKTRGQQVTLRCSSQSGHNTVSWYQQALGQGPQFIFQYYREEENGRGNFPPRFSGLQFPNYSSELNVNALELDDSALYLCASSPGQGSYEQYFGPGTRLTVT.

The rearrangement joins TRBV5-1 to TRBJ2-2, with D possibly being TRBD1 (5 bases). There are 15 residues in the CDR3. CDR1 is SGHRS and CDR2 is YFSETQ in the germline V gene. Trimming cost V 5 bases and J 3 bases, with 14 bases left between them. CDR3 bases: TGCGCCAGCAGGGGATTAGGGGCGGACACCGGGGAGCTGTTTTTT. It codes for CASRGLGADTGELFF. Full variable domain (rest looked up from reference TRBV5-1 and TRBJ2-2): KAGVTQTPRYLIKTRGQQVTLSCSPISGHRSVSWYQQTPGQGLQFLFEYFSETQRNKGNFPGRFSGRQFSNSRSEMNVSTLELGDSALYLCASRGLGADTGELFFGEGSRLTVL.

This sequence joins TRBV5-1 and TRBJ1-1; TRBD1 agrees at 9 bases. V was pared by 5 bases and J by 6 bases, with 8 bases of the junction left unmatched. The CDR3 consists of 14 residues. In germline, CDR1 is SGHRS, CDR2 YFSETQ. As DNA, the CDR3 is TGCGCCAGCAGGCTCCTCGGGACAGGGTCTGAAGCTTTCTTT. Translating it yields CASRLLGTGSEAFF.